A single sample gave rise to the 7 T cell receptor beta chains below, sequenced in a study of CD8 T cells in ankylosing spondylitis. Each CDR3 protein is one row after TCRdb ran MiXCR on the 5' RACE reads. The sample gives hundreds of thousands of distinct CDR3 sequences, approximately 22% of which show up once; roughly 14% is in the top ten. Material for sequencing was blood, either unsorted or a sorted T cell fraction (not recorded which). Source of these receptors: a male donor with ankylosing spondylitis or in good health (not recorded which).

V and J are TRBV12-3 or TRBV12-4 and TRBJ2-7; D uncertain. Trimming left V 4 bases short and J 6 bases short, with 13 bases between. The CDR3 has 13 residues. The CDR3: CASSSGPLGEQYF. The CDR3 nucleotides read TGTGCCAGCAGTTCCGGACCCCTCGGCGAGCAGTACTTC.

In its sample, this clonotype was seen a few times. CDR3 DNA: TGCGCCAGCAGCCCTTTGGGAACCTCGGGACAGGGGGGGGACGAGCAGTACTTC. It translates to CASSPLGTSGQGGDEQYF. The chain couples TRBV4-1 to TRBJ2-7; 11 bases agree with TRBD1. J lost 5 bases, V lost 4 bases, and 16 bases had no gene match. Germline-derived CDR1 and CDR2 are MGHRA and YSYEKL. The CDR3 has 18 amino acids.

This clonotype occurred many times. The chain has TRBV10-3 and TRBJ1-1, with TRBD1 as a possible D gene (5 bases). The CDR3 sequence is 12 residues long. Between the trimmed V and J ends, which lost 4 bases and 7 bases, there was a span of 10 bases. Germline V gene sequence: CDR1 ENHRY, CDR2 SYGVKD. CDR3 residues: CAISGGTVEAFF. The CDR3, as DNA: TGTGCCATCAGTGGAGGGACCGTTGAAGCTTTCTTT.

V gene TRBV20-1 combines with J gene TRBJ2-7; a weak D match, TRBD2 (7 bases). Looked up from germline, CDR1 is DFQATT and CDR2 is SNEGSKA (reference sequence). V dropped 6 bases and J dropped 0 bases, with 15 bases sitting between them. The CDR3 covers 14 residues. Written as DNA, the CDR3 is TGCAGTGCCCCAAGGGGGGGTAACTCCTACGAGCAGTACTTC. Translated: CSAPRGGNSYEQYF.

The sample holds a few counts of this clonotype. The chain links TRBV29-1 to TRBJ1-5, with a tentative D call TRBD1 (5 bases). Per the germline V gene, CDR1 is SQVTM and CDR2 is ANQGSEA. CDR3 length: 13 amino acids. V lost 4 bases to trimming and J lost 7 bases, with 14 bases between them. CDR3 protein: CSVAEGSGQPQHF. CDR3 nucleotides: TGCAGCGTTGCCGAGGGTTCAGGGCAGCCCCAGCATTTT.

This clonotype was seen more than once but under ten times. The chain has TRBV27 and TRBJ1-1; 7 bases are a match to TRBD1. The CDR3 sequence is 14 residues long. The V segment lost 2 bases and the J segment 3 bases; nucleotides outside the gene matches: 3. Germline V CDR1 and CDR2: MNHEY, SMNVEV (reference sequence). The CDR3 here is CASSLGTAYTEAFF. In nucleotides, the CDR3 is TGTGCCAGCAGTTTAGGGACAGCCTACACTGAAGCTTTCTTT.

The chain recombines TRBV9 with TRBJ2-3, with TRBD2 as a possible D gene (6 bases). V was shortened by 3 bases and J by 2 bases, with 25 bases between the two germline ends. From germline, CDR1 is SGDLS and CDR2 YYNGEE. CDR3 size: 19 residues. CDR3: CASSDSIMMPGGTTDTQYF. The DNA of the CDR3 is TGTGCCAGCAGCGACTCGATTATGATGCCGGGCGGGACCACAGATACGCAGTATTTT.